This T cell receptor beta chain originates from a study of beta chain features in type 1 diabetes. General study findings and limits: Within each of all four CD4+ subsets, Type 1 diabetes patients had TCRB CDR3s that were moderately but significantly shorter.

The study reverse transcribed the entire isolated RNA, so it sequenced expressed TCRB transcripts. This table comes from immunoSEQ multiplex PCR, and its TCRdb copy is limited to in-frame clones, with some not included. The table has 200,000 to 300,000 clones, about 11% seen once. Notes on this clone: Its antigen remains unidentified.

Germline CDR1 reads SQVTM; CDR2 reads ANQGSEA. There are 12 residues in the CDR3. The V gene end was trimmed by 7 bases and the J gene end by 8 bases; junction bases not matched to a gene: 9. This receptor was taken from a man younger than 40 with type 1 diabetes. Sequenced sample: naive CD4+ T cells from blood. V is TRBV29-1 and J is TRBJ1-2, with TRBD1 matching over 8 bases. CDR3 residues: CSGAGQDVGYTF. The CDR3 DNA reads TGCAGCGGCGCGGGACAGGACGTCGGCTACACCTTC.